This T cell receptor (beta chain) is from a study of CD8+CD57+ T cells in acquired aplastic anemia. Looking at the study overall: The study obtained an average of around 2.9 ug of DNA from sorted CD4+ and CD8+ cells.

A word on this clonotype: The antigen is undetermined.

Findings of the study overall: Almost 30 shared CD8+ CDR3s appeared highly expressed within patients' immunodominant clones.

TCR beta VDJ and CDR3 profiles were obtained from a genomic DNA template. MiXCR was run by TCRdb on the reads, yielding one entry per CDR3 protein. The sample consists of hundreds of thousands of distinct CDR3 sequences, over 40% of them appearing once. Patients sequenced had flow cytometry evidence of CD8+CD57+ cell expansion. Acquired aplastic anemia of severe grade affected all patients. Sequenced input: sorted CD4+, CD8+, or CD8+CD57+ T cells (not recorded which) from PBMCs. This sequence was found in a human donor with aplastic anemia.

For the CDR3, the DNA is TGTGCCACATGGGACAGGGTAGGCTATAATTCACCCCTCCACTTT. Translation: CATWDRVGYNSPLHF. The gene calls are TRBV27 and TRBJ1-6, with 9 nucleotides matching TRBD1. The germline CDR1 and CDR2 sequences are MNHEY and SMNVEV (reference sequence). The CDR3 runs to 15 residues. The V gene end was trimmed by 10 bases and the J gene end by 3 bases; junction bases not matched to a gene: 7.